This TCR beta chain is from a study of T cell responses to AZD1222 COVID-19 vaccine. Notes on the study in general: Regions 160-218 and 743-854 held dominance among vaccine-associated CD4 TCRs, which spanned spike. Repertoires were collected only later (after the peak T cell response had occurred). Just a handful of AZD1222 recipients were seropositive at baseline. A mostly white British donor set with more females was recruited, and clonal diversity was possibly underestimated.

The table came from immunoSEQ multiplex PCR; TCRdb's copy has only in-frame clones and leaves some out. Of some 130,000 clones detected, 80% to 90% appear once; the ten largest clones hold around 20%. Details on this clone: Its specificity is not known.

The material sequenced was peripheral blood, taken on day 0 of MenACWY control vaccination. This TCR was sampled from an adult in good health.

CDR3 residues: CASSPAGAPADTQYF. The CDR3 nucleotides read TGTGCCAGCAGCCCAGCCGGGGCCCCCGCAGATACGCAGTATTTT. The J gene is TRBJ2-3, the V gene TRBV13, with D possibly called TRBD1 or TRBD2 (5 bases each). CDR1 is PRHDT, CDR2 FYEKMQ, per germline (reference sequence). Trimming stripped 5 bases from V and 4 bases from J, with 16 bases between. The CDR3 runs 15 residues.